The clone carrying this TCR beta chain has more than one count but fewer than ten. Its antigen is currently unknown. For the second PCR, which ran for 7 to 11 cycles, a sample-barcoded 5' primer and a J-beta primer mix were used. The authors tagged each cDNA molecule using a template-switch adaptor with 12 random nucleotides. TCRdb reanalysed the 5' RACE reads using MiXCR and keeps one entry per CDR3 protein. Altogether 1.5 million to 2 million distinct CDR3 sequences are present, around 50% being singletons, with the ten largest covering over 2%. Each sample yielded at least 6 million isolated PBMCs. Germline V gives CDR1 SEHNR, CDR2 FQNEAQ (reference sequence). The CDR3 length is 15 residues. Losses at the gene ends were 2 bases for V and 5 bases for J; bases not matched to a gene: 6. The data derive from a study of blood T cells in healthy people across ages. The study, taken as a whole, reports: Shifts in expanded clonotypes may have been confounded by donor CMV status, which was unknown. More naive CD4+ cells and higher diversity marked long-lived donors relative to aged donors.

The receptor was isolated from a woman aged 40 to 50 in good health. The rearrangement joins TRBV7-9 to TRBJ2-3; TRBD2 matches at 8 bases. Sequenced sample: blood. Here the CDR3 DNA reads TGTGCCAGCAGCTTACCCGGACTAGCTAGAGATACGCAGTATTTT. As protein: CASSLPGLARDTQYF.